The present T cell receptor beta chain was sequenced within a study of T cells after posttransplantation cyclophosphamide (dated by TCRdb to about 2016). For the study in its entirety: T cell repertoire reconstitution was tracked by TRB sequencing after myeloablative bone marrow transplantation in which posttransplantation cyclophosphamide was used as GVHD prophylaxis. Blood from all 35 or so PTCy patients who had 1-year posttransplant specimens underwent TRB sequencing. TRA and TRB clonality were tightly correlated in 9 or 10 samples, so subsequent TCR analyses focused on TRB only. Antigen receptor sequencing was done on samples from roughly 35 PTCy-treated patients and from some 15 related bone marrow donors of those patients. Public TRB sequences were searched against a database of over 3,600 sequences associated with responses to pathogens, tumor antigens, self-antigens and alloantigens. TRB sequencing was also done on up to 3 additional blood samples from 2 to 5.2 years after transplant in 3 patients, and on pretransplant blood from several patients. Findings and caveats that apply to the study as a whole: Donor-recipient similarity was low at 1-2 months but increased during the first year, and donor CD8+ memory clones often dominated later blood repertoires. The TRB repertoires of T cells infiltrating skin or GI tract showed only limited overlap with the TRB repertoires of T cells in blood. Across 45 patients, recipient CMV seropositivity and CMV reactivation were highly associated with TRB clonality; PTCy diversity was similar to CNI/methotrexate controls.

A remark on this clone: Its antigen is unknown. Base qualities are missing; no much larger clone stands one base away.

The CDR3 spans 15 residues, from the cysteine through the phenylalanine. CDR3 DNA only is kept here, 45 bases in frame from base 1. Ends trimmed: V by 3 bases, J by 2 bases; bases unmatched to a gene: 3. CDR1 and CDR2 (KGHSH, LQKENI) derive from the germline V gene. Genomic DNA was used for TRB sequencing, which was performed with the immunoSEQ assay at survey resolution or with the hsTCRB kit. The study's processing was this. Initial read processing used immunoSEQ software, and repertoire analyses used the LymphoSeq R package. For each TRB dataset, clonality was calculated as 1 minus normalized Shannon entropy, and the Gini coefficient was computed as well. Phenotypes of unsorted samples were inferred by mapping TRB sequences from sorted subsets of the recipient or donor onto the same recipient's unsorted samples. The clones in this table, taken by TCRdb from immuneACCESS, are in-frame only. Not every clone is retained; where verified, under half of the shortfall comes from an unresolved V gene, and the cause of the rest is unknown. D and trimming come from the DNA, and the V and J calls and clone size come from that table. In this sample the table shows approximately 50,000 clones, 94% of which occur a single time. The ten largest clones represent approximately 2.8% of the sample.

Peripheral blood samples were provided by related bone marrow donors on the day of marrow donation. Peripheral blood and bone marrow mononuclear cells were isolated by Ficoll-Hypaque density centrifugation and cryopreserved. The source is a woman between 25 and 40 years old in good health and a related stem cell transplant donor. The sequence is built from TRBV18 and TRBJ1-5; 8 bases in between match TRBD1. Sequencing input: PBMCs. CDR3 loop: CASSPSDRGNQPQHF. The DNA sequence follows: TGTGCCAGCTCACCGTCGGACAGGGGCAATCAGCCCCAGCATTTT.